These 28 T cell receptor beta chains were all obtained from the same sample, sequenced in a study of blood T cell repertoires in COVID-19. Profiled with immunoSEQ multiplex PCR; TCRdb holds only in-frame clones, not every one. Of 150,000 to 200,000 clones in the sample, about 90% were seen once. The sequenced material came from peripheral blood. These receptors came from a woman between 70 and 85 years old with acute or convalescent COVID-19.

The chain carries TRBV6-5 and TRBJ2-7; TRBD1 is a possible D gene (6 bases). The CDR3 has 16 amino acids. Looked up from germline, CDR1 is MNHEY and CDR2 is SVGAGI. Trimming pared 4 bases from V and 2 bases from J, leaving 18 bases between. CDR3 in DNA: TGTGCCAGCAGTTTCTACAGGGCCACTAAGACCTACGAGCAGTACTTC. Translated: CASSFYRATKTYEQYF.

The rearrangement joins TRBV19 to TRBJ1-5; no reliable D call. The CDR3 length is 10 residues. Germline-derived CDR1 and CDR2 are LNHDA and SQIVND (reference sequence). Trimming pared 11 bases from V and 6 bases from J, leaving 8 bases between. In DNA, the CDR3 is TGTGCCGGTCGAGGTCAGCCCCAGCATTTT. Translating gives CAGRGQPQHF.

The gene calls are TRBV28 and TRBJ1-2, with 9 bases matching TRBD1. The CDR3 sequence is 14 residues long. Germline trimming cut 1 base from V and 8 bases from J; bases unmatched to any gene: 5. CDR1 and CDR2 (germline): MDHEN, SYDVKM. This CDR3 is CASSLSMDRGGYTF. The DNA for the CDR3 is TGTGCCAGCAGTTTATCGATGGACAGGGGCGGCTACACCTTC.

Comment on this clone: The junction and the germline gene differ at one end; a read error may be behind it. V is TRBV28 and J is TRBJ1-2; 7 bases align to TRBD1. CDR3 size: 11 residues. CDR1 and CDR2 from the germline V gene are MDHEN and SYDVKM. CDR3 sequence: CASSSRGPGAF. CDR3 in DNA: TGTGCCAGCAGTTCGAGGGGGCCTGGCGCCTTC.

A few counts support this clone. The chain is built from TRBV7-6 and TRBJ2-7; D gene ambiguous. Trimming took 1 base from V and 7 from J, leaving 20 bases between them. Germline V CDR1 and CDR2: SGHVS, FNYEAQ. The CDR3 has 16 residues. As DNA, the CDR3 is TGTGCCAGCAGCTTAGTCTCGGCTAGATCAGTGATAGAGCAGTACTTC. Translation: CASSLVSARSVIEQYF.

The chain recombines TRBV3-1 (or the pseudogene TRBV3-2) with TRBJ1-1; tentatively, D is TRBD1 (5 bases). The V gene lost 4 bases and the J gene lost 5 bases, with 14 bases spanning the gap. The CDR3 is 14 amino acids. Germline-derived CDR1 and CDR2 are LGHDT and YNNKEL (reference sequence). In DNA, the CDR3 is TGTGCCAGCAGCCCCTATACAGGAGGGACTGAAGCTTTCTTT. Translation gives CASSPYTGGTEAFF.

This clone was seen only once. The chain combines TRBV28 with TRBJ1-5; 8 bases are shared with TRBD1. There are 15 residues in the CDR3. Germline V gene data show CDR1 as MDHEN and CDR2 as SYDVKM. V was pared by 1 base and J by 7 bases, with 6 bases of the junction left unmatched. CDR3 region: CASSLSGQGSQPQHF. CDR3 in DNA: TGTGCCAGCAGTTTATCCGGACAGGGTTCCCAGCCCCAGCATTTT. The complete variable domain, with remaining parts taken from reference TRBV28 and TRBJ1-5, reads DVKVTQSSRYLVKRTGEKVFLECVQDMDHENMFWYRQDPGLGLRLIYFSYDVKMKEKGDIPEGYSVSREKKERFSLILESASTNQTSMYLCASSLSGQGSQPQHFGDGTRLSIL.

This chain uses TRBV11-2 with TRBJ2-7; TRBD1 matches 11 bases. Germline loops: CDR1 SGHAT, CDR2 FQNNGV. Unmatched junction bases numbered 9, after V lost 5 bases and J lost 6 bases. The CDR3 spans 15 residues. CDR3 bases: TGTGCCAGCAGCCCGCGGGGACAGGGGGGATTCGAGCAGTACTTC. Protein: CASSPRGQGGFEQYF.

V is TRBV3-1 (or the pseudogene TRBV3-2) and J is TRBJ1-4; tentatively, D is TRBD1 (5 bases). Trimming removed 0 bases from V and 6 bases from J, with 11 bases in between. CDR3 length equals 15 residues. In germline, CDR1 is LGHDT, CDR2 YNNKEL (reference sequence). The CDR3 reads CASSQDLGRYEKLFF. CDR3 in DNA: TGTGCCAGCAGCCAAGATCTGGGGCGGTATGAAAAACTGTTTTTT.

The chain recombines TRBV29-1 with TRBJ1-5; no firm D call. CDR1 is SQVTM, CDR2 ANQGSEA, per germline. This CDR3 contains 12 residues. The V end lost 2 bases, the J end lost 11 bases, and 13 bases lay between the germline ends. The CDR3 reads CSVEFGPGAQHF. CDR3 bases: TGCAGCGTTGAATTCGGACCCGGGGCCCAGCATTTT.

The rearrangement joins TRBV6-5 to TRBJ2-7, with 8 bases matching TRBD2. The CDR3 covers 15 residues. V was pared by 7 bases and J by 4 bases, with 12 bases of the junction left unmatched. CDR1 and CDR2 from the germline V gene are MNHEY and SVGAGI. The CDR3 DNA reads as TGTGCCAGCACTTCACCTTCGGGGGGGCTTTACGAGCAGTACTTC. Its translation: CASTSPSGGLYEQYF.

This clone was counted between two and nine times. The rearrangement joins TRBV7-9 to TRBJ2-1; 15 nucleotides line up with TRBD2. The germline gives CDR1 SEHNR, CDR2 FQNEAQ (reference sequence). Trimming removed 5 bases from V and 7 bases from J; junction bases left unmatched: 3. The CDR3 sequence is 15 residues long. CDR3 loop: CASSVGLAGGNEQFF. As DNA, the CDR3 is TGTGCCAGCAGCGTAGGACTAGCGGGAGGGAATGAGCAGTTCTTC.

The chain uses TRBV7-2 and TRBJ2-7, with 8 bases matching TRBD2. From germline, CDR1 is SGHTA and CDR2 FQGNSA. CDR3 size: 13 residues. With 4 bases clipped from V and 8 bases from J, the junction kept 7 bases outside the gene matches. The DNA for the CDR3 is TGTGCCAGCAGCTCCCGTGGGACTAGGCAGCAGTACTTC. Encoded protein: CASSSRGTRQQYF.

CDR3 in DNA: TGTGCCAGCAGTTACGCGGACAGCATGAACACTGAAGCTTTCTTT. Translating it yields CASSYADSMNTEAFF. This chain links TRBV6-6 with TRBJ1-1, with a possible D match to TRBD1 (6 bases). The CDR3 totals 15 residues. Germline loops: CDR1 MNHNY, CDR2 SVGAGI (reference sequence). V lost 2 bases to trimming and J lost 0 bases, with 10 bases between them.

A remark on this clone: This sample also contains other DNA sequences that code for the same CDR3. The CDR3 region has the DNA TGTGCCAGCAGTTTCTCCGGGGCCAACGTCCTGACTTTC. Its translation: CASSFSGANVLTF. The chain carries TRBV12-3 or TRBV12-4 and TRBJ2-6; D gene uncertain. The CDR3 contains 13 residues. V was trimmed by 3 bases and J by 4 bases, leaving 4 bases between them.

The CDR3 DNA reads as TGCGCCAGCAGTAGACAGGGGGAGGGCACAGATACGCAGTATTTT. Translating it yields CASSRQGEGTDTQYF. The chain links TRBV10-2 to TRBJ2-3; 9 bases map to TRBD1. Trimming at V came to 5 bases and at J to 1 base, leaving 4 bases not matched to a gene. The CDR3 totals 15 residues. Germline loops: CDR1 WSHSY, CDR2 SAAADI.

The J gene is TRBJ2-1, the V gene TRBV24-1; 8 bases map to TRBD2. V lost 4 bases to trimming and J lost 1 base; unmatched junction nucleotides: 2. Germline V lookup: CDR1 KGHDR, CDR2 SFDVKD. This CDR3 spans 15 amino acids. The CDR3 reads CATSDASGSYNEQFF. CDR3 DNA: TGTGCCACCAGTGACGCTAGCGGGTCCTACAATGAGCAGTTCTTC.

The rearrangement uses TRBV11-3 and TRBJ2-1, with 11 bases aligning to TRBD2. This CDR3 region has 14 residues. Unmatched junction bases numbered 7, after V lost 4 bases and J lost 11 bases. CDR1 SGHNT and CDR2 YENEEA come from the germline V gene. The CDR3 is CASSSGLAGGKQFF. The CDR3 bases are TGTGCCAGCAGCTCCGGACTAGCGGGCGGGAAGCAGTTCTTC.

This chain connects TRBV10-3 to TRBJ2-2; D gene uncertain. This CDR3 is built from 16 residues. Trimming took 4 bases from V and 1 from J, leaving 13 bases between them. Germline assignment: CDR1 ENHRY and CDR2 SYGVKD. The CDR3 region is CAISGALRMNTGELFF. CDR3 sequence (DNA): TGTGCCATCAGTGGTGCTTTGAGGATGAACACCGGGGAGCTGTTTTTT.

The CDR3 here is CASTPLGGTDTQYF. In DNA form, the CDR3 reads TGTGCCAGCACCCCTCTAGGGGGCACAGATACGCAGTATTTT. V is TRBV27 and J is TRBJ2-3; a possible D gene is TRBD1 (5 bases). The CDR3 extends over 14 amino acids. Germline V gene sequence: CDR1 MNHEY, CDR2 SMNVEV (reference sequence). Trimming shortened V by 7 bases and J by 1 base, and 12 bases separated the two germline ends.

The chain combines TRBV19 with TRBJ2-7; D gene ambiguous. There are 12 residues in the CDR3. Germline assignment: CDR1 LNHDA and CDR2 SQIVND (reference sequence). Trimming stripped 5 bases from V and 2 bases from J, with 7 bases between. This CDR3 reads CASSDTAYEQYF. In nucleotides, the CDR3 is TGTGCCAGTAGTGACACAGCCTACGAGCAGTACTTC.

The genes are TRBV6-5 and TRBJ1-2; 9 bases are shared with TRBD1. Germline V gene sequence: CDR1 MNHEY, CDR2 SVGAGI. Trimming cost V 6 bases and J 2 bases; bases outside gene matches: 4. The length of the CDR3 is 14 residues. The CDR3 DNA sequence: TGTGCCAGCAGAGGGACAGGGATAAACTATGGCTACACCTTC. Residues: CASRGTGINYGYTF.

This clone was observed once. The chain is built from TRBV4-1 and TRBJ1-2; 10 positions match TRBD1. Unmatched junction bases numbered 2, after V lost 0 bases and J lost 7 bases. The length of the CDR3 is 14 residues. CDR1 and CDR2 from the germline V gene are MGHRA and YSYEKL. The CDR3, as DNA: TGCGCCAGCAGCCAAGATGGGGACAGGGGTGGCTACACCTTC. Translated: CASSQDGDRGGYTF.

The rearrangement links TRBV10-3 to TRBJ1-4, with 11 bases fitting TRBD1. The V gene's germline CDR1 is ENHRY and CDR2 SYGVKD. After removal of 3 bases from V and 5 bases from J, the junction contained 5 bases not matched to a gene. CDR3 length: 16 amino acids. The CDR3 DNA reads TGTGCCATCAGTGACTCCCGGGACAGGGGGAATGAAAAACTGTTTTTT. Protein sequence: CAISDSRDRGNEKLFF.

The chain employs TRBV6-2 or TRBV6-3 and TRBJ1-2, with D tentatively TRBD1 (5 bases). Trimming removed 6 bases at V and 4 bases at J, with 12 bases between. Germline V CDR1 and CDR2: MNHEY, SVGEGT. This CDR3 has 13 residues. The CDR3 coding sequence is TGTGCCAGCAGGCCTCCCGGGGGCTATGGCTACACCTTC. Protein product: CASRPPGGYGYTF.

The rearrangement links TRBV3-1 (or the pseudogene TRBV3-2) to TRBJ2-3; 9 positions agree with TRBD2. J lost 4 bases, V lost 3 bases, and 8 bases had no gene match. Germline assignment: CDR1 LGHDT and CDR2 YNNKEL (reference sequence). The CDR3 is made up of 16 amino acids. CDR3 in amino acids: CASSHFSGSGSDTQYF. CDR3 coding DNA: TGTGCCAGCAGCCACTTTAGCGGGAGTGGGTCAGATACGCAGTATTTT.

This chain uses TRBV7-9 with TRBJ2-2, with D possibly being TRBD2 (7 bases). V was shortened by 1 base and J by 5 bases, with 11 bases between the two germline ends. Per the germline V gene, CDR1 is SEHNR and CDR2 is FQNEAQ (reference sequence). The CDR3 has 15 residues. DNA for the CDR3: TGTGCCAGCAGCTTAGACGGGGGGCCTACCGGGGAGCTGTTTTTT. Its protein product is CASSLDGGPTGELFF. The entire variable domain, with the rest obtained from reference TRBV7-9 and TRBJ2-2, is as follows: DTGVSQNPRHKITKRGQNVTFRCDPISEHNRLYWYRQTLGQGPEFLTYFQNEAQLEKSRLLSDRFSAERPKGSFSTLEIQRTEQGDSAMYLCASSLDGGPTGELFFGEGSRLTVL.

V gene TRBV9 combines with J gene TRBJ2-3, with 13 positions matching TRBD2. The CDR3 runs to 17 residues. After removal of 3 bases from V and 4 bases from J, the junction contained 8 bases not matched to a gene. Looked up from germline, CDR1 is SGDLS and CDR2 is YYNGEE. CDR3 DNA: TGTGCCAGCAGCGAATGGACTAGCGGGAGTCGGGCAGATACGCAGTATTTT. Amino acids: CASSEWTSGSRADTQYF.